This entry lists 3 T cell receptor beta chains sequenced from one sample in a study of T-cell reconstitution after alpha-beta-depleted transplantation in children (dated by TCRdb to 2016 to 2017). Libraries were constructed by PCR. Sequencing instrument: Illumina HiSeq 2500. Molecular barcoding was employed in the preparation of TCR libraries, with unique molecular identifiers being used to normalize TCRbeta repertoire quantification. Clones were called with MiXCR by TCRdb after fastp trimmed the public reads at Q25, and only in-frame beta chains were retained. When rows share a CDR3 protein, they turn into one entry using the most common DNA and genes. Here the sample has about 610,000 distinct CDR3 sequences; roughly a tenth occur a single time. The leading ten clones occupy about 4% of the sample. The input for sequencing was PBMCs from the stem cell graft donor, taken from the stem cell graft. These receptors were obtained from a human donor who donated a stem cell graft to a child with acute myeloid leukemia.

The CDR3 region is CASSQGAQGARNSPLHF. The CDR3 nucleotides are TGCGCCAGCAGCCAAGGGGCACAGGGGGCGAGGAATTCACCCCTCCACTTT. V gene TRBV4-1 combines with J gene TRBJ1-6, with TRBD1 identical over 9 bases. V lost 1 base and J lost 7; bases outside the gene matches: 8. Germline V lookup: CDR1 MGHRA, CDR2 YSYEKL. The CDR3 length is 17 residues.

The chain carries TRBV29-1 and TRBJ2-7; 10 positions match TRBD2. The V gene's germline CDR1 is SQVTM and CDR2 ANQGSEA. The CDR3 contains 13 residues. V lost 7 bases, J lost 4 bases, and 7 bases stayed unmatched. The CDR3 coding sequence is TGCAGCGCCACAGGACTAGCGGATTACGAGCAGTACTTC. The encoded protein is CSATGLADYEQYF.

The V call is TRBV20-1, the J call TRBJ1-3; D ambiguous. The CDR3 covers 15 residues. Looked up from germline, CDR1 is DFQATT and CDR2 is SNEGSKA (reference sequence). The germline V and J ends were trimmed by 0 bases and 1 base, with 10 bases remaining between them. The CDR3 region has the DNA TGCAGTGCTAGAGACCCGGCGGGTTCTGGAAACACCATATATTTT. Encoded protein: CSARDPAGSGNTIYF.